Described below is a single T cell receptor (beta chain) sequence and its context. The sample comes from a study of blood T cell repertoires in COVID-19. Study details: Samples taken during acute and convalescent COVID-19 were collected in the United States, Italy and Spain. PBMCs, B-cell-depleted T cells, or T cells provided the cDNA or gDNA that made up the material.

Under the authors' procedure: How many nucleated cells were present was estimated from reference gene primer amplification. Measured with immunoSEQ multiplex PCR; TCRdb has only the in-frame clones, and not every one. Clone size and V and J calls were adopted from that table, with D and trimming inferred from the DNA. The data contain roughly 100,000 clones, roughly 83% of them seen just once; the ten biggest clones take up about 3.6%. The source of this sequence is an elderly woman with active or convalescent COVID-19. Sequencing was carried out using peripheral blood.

The CDR3 reads CASSEAGTEAFF. CDR3 nucleotide sequence: TGTGCCAGCAGCGAGGCGGGGACTGAAGCTTTCTTT. The V gene is TRBV27, the J gene TRBJ1-1; D is uncertain. The CDR3 spans 12 residues. V lost 6 bases to trimming and J lost 5 bases, with 10 bases between them. Germline V lookup: CDR1 MNHEY, CDR2 SMNVEV (reference sequence).